This T cell receptor (beta chain) was sequenced during a study of CD8+ T cells in alopecia areata. Details on this clone: Its antigen is not known. Other DNA sequences in this sample translate to the same CDR3.

RNA was isolated and reverse transcribed to cDNA, the sequencing template. Using immunoSEQ multiplex PCR, the repertoire was profiled, and TCRdb retains in-frame clones only, with some absent. The sample lists approximately 210,000 clones, less than 65% occurring once. The junction had 3 bases not matched to a gene; V was cut back by 6 bases and J by 5 bases. Germline lookup yields CDR1 SQVTM and CDR2 ANQGSEA. The CDR3 runs 11 residues. Noted treatment: oral pan-JAK inhibitor, 5-10 mg twice daily. Whole-study findings and limits: Many expanded lesional clones persisted during tofacitinib (in both scalp and blood). Lesional scalp displayed greater clonality than normal scalp, most notably in alopecia totalis/universalis. Expanded CD8+ clones among the top 100, as well as scalp clonality, were significantly decreased by tofacitinib.

The V call is TRBV29-1, the J call TRBJ1-2; TRBD1 agrees at 7 bases. This specimen was CD4+ T cells sorted from blood, taken at week 4, from a patient treated with tofacitinib. The receptor's source is a human donor with alopecia areata. CDR3 DNA: TGCAGCGTGGGGGGACAGTATGGCTACACCTTC. Its protein is CSVGGQYGYTF.